This T cell receptor beta chain comes out of a study of blood T cell repertoires in COVID-19 (dated by TCRdb to about 2020). Context from the whole study: Samples covering the acute and convalescent phases of COVID-19 were provided by collaborators in the United States, Italy and Spain. The material from the prospective study consisted of cDNA or gDNA derived from T cells, B-cell-depleted T cells, or PBMCs. Subjects who had been exposed to COVID-19, were actively infected with it, or had recovered from it provided the deeply sampled blood TCRbeta repertoires that made up the dataset. The repertoires were released in a freely available public database intended as a resource for research on the immune response to SARS-CoV-2. The samples were drawn from the first 160 participants of the ongoing ImmuneRACE study and from 950 to 1,500 subjects provided by 6 global collaborators. A de-identified subject ID, COVID-19 status, age in years and sex were almost always included in the sample metadata. Where HLA class I and class II types were available, the types were taken from metadata supplied by the sample provider, not from assay-based typing. Summary of the overall study and its limitations: The amount of clinical and demographic metadata varied by source and participant and was provided uncurated.

TCRbeta CDR3 regions were amplified from genomic DNA using the immunoSEQ Assay, a bias-controlled multiplex PCR. Per the original workflow: The number of nucleated cells in each sample was estimated by amplification of reference gene primers within the assay. To quantify the absolute abundance of each unique TCRbeta CDR3 rearrangement, sequence reads were collapsed and filtered. For each sample, productive Simpson clonality was calculated as the square root of Simpson's diversity index across productive rearrangements. Here the immuneACCESS table is served through TCRdb, limited to in-frame sequences with V and J called. Missing clones are a known gap in these copies; in checked studies unresolved V genes cover under half, and the rest lacks a known reason. The V and J calls and clone size come from that table; D and trimming were worked out from the DNA. The sample table contains 70,000 to 100,000 clones; only one count was recorded for around 84% of them. The ten largest account for approximately 10% of the sample.

Collaborating institutions collected whole blood in K2EDTA tubes following their own protocols. For TCRbeta analysis, collaborator samples were shipped as frozen whole blood, as isolated PBMCs, or as DNA extracted from either sample type. Comments on this clone: Its antigen is still unknown. No much larger clone exists at a distance of one base, and base qualities are not known.

Including the terminal cysteine and phenylalanine, the CDR3 comprises 14 residues. Here the CDR3 DNA is all that survives: 42 bases in frame from base 1. Ends trimmed: V by 6 bases, J by 0 bases; bases unmatched to a gene: 5. The germline V gene specifies SNHLY as CDR1 and FYNNEI as CDR2. Input material: peripheral blood. The rearrangement joined TRBV2 to TRBJ2-7, and TRBD1 matches 7 of the central bases. The receptor's source is a human donor in a cohort sampled during active COVID-19. The CDR3 reads CASSPGTASYEQYF. The DNA sequence is given as TGTGCCAGCAGCCCCGGGACAGCCTCCTACGAGCAGTACTTC.